This entry is about one T cell receptor (beta chain). Its antigen is as yet unknown. These data come from a study of cytomegalovirus exposure and HLA in healthy donors. In the study overall: There were some 120 million unique TCR beta sequences, drawn from about 190 million T cells, in an earlier analysis. Study findings and constraints: 16,951 TCR beta sequences were associated with HLA alleles at 0.05 false discovery rate in a later analysis. Available immune exposure information was restricted to CMV serostatus only.

At the time of sampling, donors were nominally healthy, though unrecorded immune exposures were likely. Primers included in the PCR were 60 Vbeta and 13 Jbeta primers. Clones were sequenced by immunoSEQ multiplex PCR, and TCRdb holds only the in-frame ones, with some missing. The sample records roughly 200,000 clones, 86% being singletons. Trimming took off 4 bases at V and 2 bases at J, with 9 bases between the two ends. The CDR3 is 13 amino acids. Per the germline V gene, CDR1 is SGDLS and CDR2 is YYNGEE. The sequenced material came from PBMCs. J is TRBJ2-5 and V is TRBV9, with D unresolved. This clonotype was sampled from a woman aged 30 to 39 in good health and CMV-seronegative. CDR3 coding DNA: TGTGCCAGCAGCCCTGACTCGCAAGAGACCCAGTACTTC. It is translated as CASSPDSQETQYF.